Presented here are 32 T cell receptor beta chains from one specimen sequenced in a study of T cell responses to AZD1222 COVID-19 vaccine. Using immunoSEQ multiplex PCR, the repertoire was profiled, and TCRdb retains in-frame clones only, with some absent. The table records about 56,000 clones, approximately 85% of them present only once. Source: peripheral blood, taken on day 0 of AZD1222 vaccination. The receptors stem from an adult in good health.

CDR3 region: CASSQLGLAGVVKNIQYF. CDR3 coding DNA: TGTGCCAGCAGTCAACTCGGACTAGCGGGGGTAGTCAAAAACATTCAGTACTTC. The gene calls are TRBV2 and TRBJ2-4; 13 positions match TRBD2. CDR1 is SNHLY, CDR2 FYNNEI, per germline. This CDR3 has 18 amino acids. Trimming cost V 5 bases and J 3 bases; bases outside gene matches: 10.

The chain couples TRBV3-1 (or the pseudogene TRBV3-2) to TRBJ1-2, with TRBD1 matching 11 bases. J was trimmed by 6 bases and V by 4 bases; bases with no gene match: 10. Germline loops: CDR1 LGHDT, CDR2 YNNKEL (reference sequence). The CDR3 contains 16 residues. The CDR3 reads CASSPIWTGGADGYTF. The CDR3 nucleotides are TGTGCCAGCAGCCCGATATGGACAGGGGGCGCGGATGGCTACACCTTC.

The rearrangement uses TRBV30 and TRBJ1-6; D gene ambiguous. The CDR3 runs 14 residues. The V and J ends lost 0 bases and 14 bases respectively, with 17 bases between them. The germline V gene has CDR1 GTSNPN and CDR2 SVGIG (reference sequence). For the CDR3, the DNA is TGTGCCTGGAGTGTCGGAGCAGCCACCTATGCCCTCCACTTT. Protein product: CAWSVGAATYALHF.

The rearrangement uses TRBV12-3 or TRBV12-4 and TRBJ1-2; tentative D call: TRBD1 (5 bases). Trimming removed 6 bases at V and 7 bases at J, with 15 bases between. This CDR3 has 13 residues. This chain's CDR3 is CASRPRQSGGYTF. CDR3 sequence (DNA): TGTGCCAGCAGACCCAGACAGTCCGGTGGCTACACCTTC.

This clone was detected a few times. The CDR3 here is CASDRGKGTQPQHF. The CDR3 DNA reads as TGTGCCAGTGACAGGGGGAAAGGTACGCAGCCCCAGCATTTT. The genes are TRBV19 and TRBJ1-5; 9 bases line up with TRBD1. CDR3 size: 14 residues. Germline V gene data show CDR1 as LNHDA and CDR2 as SQIVND (reference sequence). V lost 8 bases to trimming and J lost 7 bases; unmatched junction nucleotides: 9.

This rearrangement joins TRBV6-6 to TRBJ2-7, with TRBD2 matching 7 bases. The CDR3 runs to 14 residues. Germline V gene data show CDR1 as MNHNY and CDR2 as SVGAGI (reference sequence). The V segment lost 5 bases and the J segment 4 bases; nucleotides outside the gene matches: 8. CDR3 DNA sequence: TGTGCCAGCAGTAGCGGGGTCCTACCTTACGAGCAGTACTTC. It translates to CASSSGVLPYEQYF.

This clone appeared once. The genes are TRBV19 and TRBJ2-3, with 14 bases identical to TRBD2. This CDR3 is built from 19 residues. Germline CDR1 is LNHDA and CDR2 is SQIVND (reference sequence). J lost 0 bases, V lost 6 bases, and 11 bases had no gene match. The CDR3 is CASSPGTSGGRPSTDTQYF. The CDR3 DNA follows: TGTGCCAGTAGCCCCGGGACTAGCGGGGGCCGTCCTAGCACAGATACGCAGTATTTT.

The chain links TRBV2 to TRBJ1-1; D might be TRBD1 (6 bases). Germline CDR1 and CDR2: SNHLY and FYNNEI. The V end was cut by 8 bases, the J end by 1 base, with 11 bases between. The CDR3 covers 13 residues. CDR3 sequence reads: CASRTDRNTEAFF. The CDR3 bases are TGTGCCAGCCGGACAGACAGGAACACTGAAGCTTTCTTT.

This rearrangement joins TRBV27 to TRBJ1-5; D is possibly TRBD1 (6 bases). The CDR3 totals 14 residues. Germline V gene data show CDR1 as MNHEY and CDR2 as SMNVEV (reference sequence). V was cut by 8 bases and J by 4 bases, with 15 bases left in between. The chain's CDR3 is CASGVGGLNQPQHF. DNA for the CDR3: TGTGCCAGCGGCGTCGGGGGGCTTAATCAGCCCCAGCATTTT.

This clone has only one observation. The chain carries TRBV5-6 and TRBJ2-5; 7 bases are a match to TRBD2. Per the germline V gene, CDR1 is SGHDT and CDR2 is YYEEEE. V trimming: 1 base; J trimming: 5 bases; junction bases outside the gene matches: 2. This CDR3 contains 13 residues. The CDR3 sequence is CASSLPAGETQYF. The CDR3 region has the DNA TGTGCCAGCAGCTTGCCAGCGGGGGAGACCCAGTACTTC. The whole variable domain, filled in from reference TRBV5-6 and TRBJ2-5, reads DAGVTQSPTHLIKTRGQQVTLRCSPKSGHDTVSWYQQALGQGPQFIFQYYEEEERQRGNFPDRFSGHQFPNYSSELNVNALLLGDSALYLCASSLPAGETQYFGPGTRLLVL.

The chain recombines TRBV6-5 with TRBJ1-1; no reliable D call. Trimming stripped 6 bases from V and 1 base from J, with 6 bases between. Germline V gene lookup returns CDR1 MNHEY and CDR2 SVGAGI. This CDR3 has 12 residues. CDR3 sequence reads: CASSAGNTEAFF. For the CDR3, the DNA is TGTGCCAGCAGCGCAGGGAACACTGAAGCTTTCTTT.

The chain's CDR3 is CASSPPRSGETHNSPLHF. The CDR3 DNA sequence: TGTGCCAGCAGCCCCCCCAGGTCGGGGGAGACCCATAATTCACCCCTCCACTTT. The gene calls are TRBV11-3 and TRBJ1-6; perhaps TRBD1 as D (5 bases). Trimming took off 5 bases at V and 5 bases at J, with 22 bases between the two ends. Germline CDR1 reads SGHNT; CDR2 reads YENEEA. The CDR3 is 18 amino acids.

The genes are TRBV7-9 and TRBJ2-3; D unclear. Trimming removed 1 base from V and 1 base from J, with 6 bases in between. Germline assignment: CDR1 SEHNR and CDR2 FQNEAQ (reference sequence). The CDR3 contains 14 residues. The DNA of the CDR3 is TGTGCCAGCAGCTTAGTCAGCCGCACAGATACGCAGTATTTT. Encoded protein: CASSLVSRTDTQYF.

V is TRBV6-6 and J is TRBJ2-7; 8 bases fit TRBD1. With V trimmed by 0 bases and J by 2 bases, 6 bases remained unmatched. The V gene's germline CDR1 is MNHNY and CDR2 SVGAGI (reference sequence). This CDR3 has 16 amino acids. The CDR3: CASSYSAQGVPYEQYF. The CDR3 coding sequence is TGTGCCAGCAGTTACTCGGCACAGGGGGTTCCCTACGAGCAGTACTTC.

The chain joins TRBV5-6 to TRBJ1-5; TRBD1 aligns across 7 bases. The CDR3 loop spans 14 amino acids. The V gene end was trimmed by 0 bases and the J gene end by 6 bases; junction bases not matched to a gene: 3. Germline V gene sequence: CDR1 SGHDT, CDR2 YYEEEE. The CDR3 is CASSLGQGSQPQHF. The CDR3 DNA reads TGTGCCAGCAGCTTGGGACAGGGAAGTCAGCCCCAGCATTTT.

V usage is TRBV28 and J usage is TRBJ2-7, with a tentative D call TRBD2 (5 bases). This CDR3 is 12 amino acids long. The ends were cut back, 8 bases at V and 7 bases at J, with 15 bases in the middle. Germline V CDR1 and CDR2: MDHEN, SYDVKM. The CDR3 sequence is CASCEGSGEQYF. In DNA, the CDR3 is TGTGCCAGCTGTGAGGGTTCGGGGGAGCAGTACTTC.

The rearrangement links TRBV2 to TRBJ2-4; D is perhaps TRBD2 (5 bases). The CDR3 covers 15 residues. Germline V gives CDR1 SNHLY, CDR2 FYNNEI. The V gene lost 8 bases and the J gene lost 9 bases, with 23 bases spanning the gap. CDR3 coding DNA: TGTGCCAGCGCCCGGGGTTCTGGTTCGGGTGCCATTCAGTACTTC. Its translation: CASARGSGSGAIQYF. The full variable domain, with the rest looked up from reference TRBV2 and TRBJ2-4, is EPEVTQTPSHQVTQMGQEVILRCVPISNHLYFYWYRQILGQKVEFLVSFYNNEISEKSEIFDDQFSVERPDGSNFTLKIRSTKLEDSAMYFCASARGSGSGAIQYFGAGTRLSVL.

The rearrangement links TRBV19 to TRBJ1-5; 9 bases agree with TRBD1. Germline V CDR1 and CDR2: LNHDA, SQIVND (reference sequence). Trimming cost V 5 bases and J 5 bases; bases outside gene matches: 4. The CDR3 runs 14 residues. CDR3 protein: CASSLTGGDQPQHF. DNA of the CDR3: TGTGCCAGTAGTCTGACAGGGGGAGATCAGCCCCAGCATTTT.

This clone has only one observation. The CDR3 region has the DNA TGTGCCAGCAGCTCGGGACTAGCGGATTACGAGCAGTACTTC. It is translated as CASSSGLADYEQYF. The J gene is TRBJ2-7, the V gene TRBV5-6; TRBD2 matches 11 bases. The V gene's germline CDR1 is SGHDT and CDR2 YYEEEE. The J segment lost 4 bases and the V segment lost 3 bases, leaving 3 bases of the junction unmatched. This CDR3 is 14 amino acids long.

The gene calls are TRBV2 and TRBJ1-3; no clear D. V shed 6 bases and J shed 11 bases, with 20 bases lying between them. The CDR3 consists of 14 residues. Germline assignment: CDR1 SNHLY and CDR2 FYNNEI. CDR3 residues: CASSADRSSPAIYF. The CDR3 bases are TGTGCCAGCAGCGCCGATCGTAGTTCGCCGGCCATATATTTT.

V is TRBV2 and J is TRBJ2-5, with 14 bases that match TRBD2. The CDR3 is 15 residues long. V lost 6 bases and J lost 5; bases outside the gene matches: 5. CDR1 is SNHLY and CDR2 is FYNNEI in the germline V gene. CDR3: CASRSGTSGGETQYF. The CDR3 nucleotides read TGTGCCAGCAGGTCTGGGACTAGCGGGGGTGAGACCCAGTACTTC.

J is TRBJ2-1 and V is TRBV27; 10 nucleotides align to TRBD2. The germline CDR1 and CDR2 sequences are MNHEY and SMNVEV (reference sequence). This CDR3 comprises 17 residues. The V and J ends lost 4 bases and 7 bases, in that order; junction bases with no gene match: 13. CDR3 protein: CASSSPQGSGGMNEQFF. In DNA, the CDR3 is TGTGCCAGCAGTTCCCCCCAGGGTAGCGGGGGGATGAATGAGCAGTTCTTC.

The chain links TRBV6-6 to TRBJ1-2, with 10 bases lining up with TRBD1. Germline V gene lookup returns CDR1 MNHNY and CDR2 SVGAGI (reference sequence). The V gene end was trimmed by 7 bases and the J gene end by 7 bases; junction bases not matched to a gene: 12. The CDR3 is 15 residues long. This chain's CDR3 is CASNDPDRGPGGYTF. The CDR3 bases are TGTGCCAGCAACGACCCCGACAGGGGGCCTGGTGGCTACACCTTC.

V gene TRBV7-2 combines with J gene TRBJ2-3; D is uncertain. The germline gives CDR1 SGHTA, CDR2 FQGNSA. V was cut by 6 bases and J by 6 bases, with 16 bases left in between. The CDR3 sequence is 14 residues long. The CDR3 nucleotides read TGTGCCAGCAGGGTAGGGCCGGCCGCGGATACGCAGTATTTT. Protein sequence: CASRVGPAADTQYF. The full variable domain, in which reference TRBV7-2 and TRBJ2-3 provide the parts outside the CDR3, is GAGVSQSPSNKVTEKGKDVELRCDPISGHTALYWYRQSLGQGLEFLIYFQGNSAPDKSGLPSDRFSAERTGGSVSTLTIQRTQQEDSAVYLCASRVGPAADTQYFGPGTRLTVL.

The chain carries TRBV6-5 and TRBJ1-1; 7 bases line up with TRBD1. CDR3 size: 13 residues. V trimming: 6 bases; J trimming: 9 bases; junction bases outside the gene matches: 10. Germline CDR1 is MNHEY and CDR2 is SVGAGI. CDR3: CASSDRAEDKAFF. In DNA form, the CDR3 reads TGTGCCAGCAGCGACAGGGCAGAGGACAAAGCTTTCTTT.

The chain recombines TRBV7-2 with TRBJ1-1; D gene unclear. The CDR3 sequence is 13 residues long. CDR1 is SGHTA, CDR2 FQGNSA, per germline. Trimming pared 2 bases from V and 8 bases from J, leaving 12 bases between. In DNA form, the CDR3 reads TGTGCCAGCAGCTTACGGGGAAGATCCGAAGCTTTCTTT. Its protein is CASSLRGRSEAFF. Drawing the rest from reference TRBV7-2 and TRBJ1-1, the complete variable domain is GAGVSQSPSNKVTEKGKDVELRCDPISGHTALYWYRQSLGQGLEFLIYFQGNSAPDKSGLPSDRFSAERTGGSVSTLTIQRTQQEDSAVYLCASSLRGRSEAFFGQGTRLTVV.

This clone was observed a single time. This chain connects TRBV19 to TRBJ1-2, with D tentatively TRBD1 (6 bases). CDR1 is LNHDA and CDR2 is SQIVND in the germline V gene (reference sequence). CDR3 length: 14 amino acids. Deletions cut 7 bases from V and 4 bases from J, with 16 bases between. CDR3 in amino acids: CASTPDSLSYGYTF. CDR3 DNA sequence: TGTGCCAGTACCCCGGACAGTCTCTCCTATGGCTACACCTTC. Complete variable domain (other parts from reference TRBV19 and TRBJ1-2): DGGITQSPKYLFRKEGQNVTLSCEQNLNHDAMYWYRQDPGQGLRLIYYSQIVNDFQKGDIAEGYSVSREKKESFPLTVTSAQKNPTAFYLCASTPDSLSYGYTFGSGTRLTVV.

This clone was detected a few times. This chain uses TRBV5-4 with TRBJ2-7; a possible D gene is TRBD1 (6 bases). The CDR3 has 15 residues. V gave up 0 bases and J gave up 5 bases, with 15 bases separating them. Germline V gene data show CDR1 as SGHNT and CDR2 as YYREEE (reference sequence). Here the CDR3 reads CASSLAIQGVDEQYF. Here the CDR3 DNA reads TGTGCCAGCAGCTTGGCTATACAGGGTGTCGACGAGCAGTACTTC.

CDR3 coding DNA: TGTGCCAGCCTCCGCACAAGTTCTAGCACAGATACGCAGTATTTT. It yields the protein CASLRTSSSTDTQYF. The chain has TRBV6-5 and TRBJ2-3, with D uncertain. CDR3 length equals 15 residues. In germline, CDR1 is MNHEY, CDR2 SVGAGI. V lost 8 bases, J lost 0 bases, and 15 bases lay in between.

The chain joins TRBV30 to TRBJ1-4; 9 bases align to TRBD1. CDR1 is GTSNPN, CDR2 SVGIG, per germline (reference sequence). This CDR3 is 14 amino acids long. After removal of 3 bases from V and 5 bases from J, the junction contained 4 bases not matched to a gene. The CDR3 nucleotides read TGTGCCTGGAGCACCGGGACAGGGAATGAAAAACTGTTTTTT. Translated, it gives CAWSTGTGNEKLFF.

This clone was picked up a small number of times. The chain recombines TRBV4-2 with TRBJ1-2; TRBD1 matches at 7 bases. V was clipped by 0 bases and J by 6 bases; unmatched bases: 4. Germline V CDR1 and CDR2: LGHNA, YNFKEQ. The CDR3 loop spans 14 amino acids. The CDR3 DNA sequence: TGTGCCAGCAGCCAAGATTCGACAGGGAATGGCTACACCTTC. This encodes CASSQDSTGNGYTF.

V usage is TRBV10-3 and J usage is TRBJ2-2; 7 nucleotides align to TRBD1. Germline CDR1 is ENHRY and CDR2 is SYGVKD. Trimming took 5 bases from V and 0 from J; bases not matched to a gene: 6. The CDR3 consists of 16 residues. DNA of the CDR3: TGTGCCATCAGTCAATCCGGGACAGCGAACACCGGGGAGCTGTTTTTT. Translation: CAISQSGTANTGELFF.